This paragraph covers one T cell receptor beta chain sequence. This clone was counted a single time. Its antigen specificity is not known. No base qualities exist here, and no much larger clone lies one base off it. This sample was taken from a study of T cell responses to AZD1222 COVID-19 vaccine (dated by TCRdb to the early 2020s). Some background on the complete study: Because spike-specific TCR depth and breadth did not differ between the two schedules, AZD1222 recipients who got a second dose at roughly 4 weeks were pooled with those who got a second dose at roughly 12 weeks. TCR sequencing was performed for roughly 240 trial participants, of whom 207 were given two doses of AZD1222 and some 25 were given two doses of MenACWY control vaccine. Trial participants were enrolled by age into 18-55, 56-69 and 70-plus year subgroups, with roughly 150, 30 and 60 TCR-sequenced participants respectively.

The junction shows trimming of 4 bases on V and 8 bases on J, plus 14 bases between the germline ends. Taken from cysteine to phenylalanine, the CDR3 has 13 residues. Only the CDR3 DNA stays, 39 bases, in frame from base 1. Based on the germline V gene, the CDR1 and CDR2 sequences are LGHNT and FRNRAP. The CDR3 regions of human TCRbeta chains were subjected to immunosequencing. Concerning the study's data processing: Repertoire TCRs were matched against a reference library of SARS-CoV-2-specific TCRs generated with the MIRA antigen-specificity platform. Breadth was defined as the fraction of unique TCRs that were SARS-CoV-2-associated, and depth was defined as the fraction of total T cells that were SARS-CoV-2-associated. Each spike-specific TCR was assigned to its reactive spike region and to a CD4 or CD8 class using the MIRA data. Log10-transformed breadth and depth values were compared by one-way ANOVA with Sidak's multiple comparisons tests. TCRdb provides this immuneACCESS table in a form limited to in-frame rearrangements. Some clones are lacking; in checked studies, under half of them reflect an unresolved V gene, and why the rest are absent is not known. The V and J calls and clone size come from that table; D and trimming were worked out from the DNA. The sample table holds fewer than 130,000 clones, of which 87% were seen once. The ten biggest clones cover 3.2% of the sample.

The meaning of the sample's time point label: baseline before first vaccination. The vaccinee samples were drawn from two UK trials, COV001 and COV002, one of which was a single-blind randomized controlled phase 2/3 trial testing AZD1222 (ChAdOx1 nCoV-19) in healthy adults. For TCRbeta chain sequencing, PBMC samples were collected from trial participants at day 0 and at day 28 after the second dose. Study-wide conclusions, independent of this receptor: After two AZD1222 doses, both the breadth and the depth of spike-specific TCRs were significantly higher than at day 0 and than in MenACWY recipients. Conclusions about previously exposed vaccinees are limited, since just five or six AZD1222 recipients were seropositive for SARS-CoV-2 at baseline. Most participants were white British and females outnumbered males, and the authors suggested that clonal diversity may have been underestimated. Because no day 14 peak-response samples were available, repertoires were characterized only after the peak T cell response. Nearly half of unique spike-specific TCRs reportedly recognized epitopes outside regions mutated in the B.1.351 and B.1.1.7 variants. In the small 56-69-year group, the increase in depth fell short of significance, most likely because of low power. The vaccine-associated CD4 TCRs covered the entire spike protein, and the dominant responses fell in regions 160-218 and 743-854.

The TCR was taken from an adult in good health. This sample comprised peripheral blood, obtained on day 0 of AZD1222 vaccination. The chain uses TRBV12-5 and TRBJ1-1, with a weak D call of TRBD1 (6 bases match). The CDR3 protein is CASGSSTGPEAFF. DNA sequence: TGTGCTAGTGGTTCCTCTACAGGGCCCGAAGCTTTCTTT.